Below are 20 T cell receptor beta chains sequenced from a single sample in a study of OX40 agonist ivuxolimab in advanced cancers. The library was made by the immunoSEQ multiplex PCR assay. TCRdb took over this immuneACCESS table, retaining in-frame rearrangements with V and J assigned. Such tables are incomplete; in checked studies, under half of the missing clones stem from an unresolved V gene, and the remainder is unexplained. The sample data list fewer than 40,000 clones, and roughly 87% of these were observed just once. The ten largest clones represent over 15% of the sample. Sequencing used CD4+ or CD8+ T cells sorted from blood, obtained in a trial of the OX40 agonist ivuxolimab. The receptor source for this set is an adult with an advanced solid tumor such as melanoma, head and neck, liver or kidney cancer.

This clone came up once. The chain employs TRBV5-1 and TRBJ1-1; tentative D call: TRBD1 (6 bases). The germline V gene encodes CDR1 SGHRS and CDR2 YFSETQ. With 7 bases removed from V and 0 bases from J, the gap between germline ends came to 13 bases. This CDR3 is 14 amino acids long. CDR3 protein: CASGSGQMNTEAFF. CDR3 bases: TGCGCCAGCGGGTCGGGACAAATGAACACTGAAGCTTTCTTT.

The chain couples TRBV9 to TRBJ2-7; D is unclear. Germline CDR1 reads SGDLS; CDR2 reads YYNGEE. V dropped 0 bases and J dropped 5 bases, with 9 bases sitting between them. This CDR3 region has 13 residues. The CDR3 DNA reads as TGTGCCAGCAGCGTAGGTAGTGGGAACGAGCAGTACTTC. Protein product: CASSVGSGNEQYF.

This sequence joins TRBV7-9 and TRBJ1-1; perhaps TRBD1 as D (5 bases). Looked up from germline, CDR1 is SEHNR and CDR2 is FQNEAQ (reference sequence). CDR3 length: 14 residues. V was trimmed by 4 bases and J by 6 bases, leaving 15 bases between them. CDR3 sequence: CASSSTDIWAEAFF. In DNA form, the CDR3 reads TGTGCCAGCAGCTCAACGGACATTTGGGCTGAAGCTTTCTTT.

The V gene is TRBV18, the J gene TRBJ2-7, with D tentatively TRBD2 (7 bases). V lost 5 bases to trimming and J lost 3 bases, with 14 bases between them. There are 14 residues in the CDR3. The germline gives CDR1 KGHSH, CDR2 LQKENI. The chain's CDR3 is CASSSGGPGYEQYF. CDR3 bases: TGTGCCAGCTCATCGGGGGGCCCCGGCTACGAGCAGTACTTC. Together with reference TRBV18 and TRBJ2-7, the CDR3 gives the full variable domain: NAGVMQNPRHLVRRRGQEARLRCSPMKGHSHVYWYRQLPEEGLKFMVYLQKENIIDESGMPKERFSAEFPKEGPSILRIQQVVRGDSAAYFCASSSGGPGYEQYFGPGTRLTVT.

This clone was recorded once. V usage is TRBV10-3 and J usage is TRBJ2-2; 9 nucleotides line up with TRBD2. After removal of 2 bases from V and 5 bases from J, the junction contained 0 bases not matched to a gene. CDR1 and CDR2 from the germline V gene are ENHRY and SYGVKD. CDR3 length: 14 residues. The CDR3 is CAISETSGTGELFF. The CDR3 DNA reads as TGTGCCATCAGTGAGACTAGCGGGACCGGGGAGCTGTTTTTT.

The chain joins TRBV9 to TRBJ1-4; TRBD1 aligns across 7 bases. Per germline, CDR1 SGDLS and CDR2 YYNGEE. The CDR3 has 16 amino acids. With 3 bases clipped from V and 1 base from J, the junction kept 6 bases outside the gene matches. Written as DNA, the CDR3 is TGTGCCAGCAGCGCCCGACAGGGTTTAACTAATGAAAAACTGTTTTTT. This encodes CASSARQGLTNEKLFF.

This clone qualifies as medium-sized. The gene calls are TRBV11-3 and TRBJ1-2, with TRBD1 as a possible D gene (5 bases). The CDR3 is 14 residues long. Trimming took off 1 base at V and 5 bases at J, with 11 bases between the two ends. Germline CDR1 is SGHNT and CDR2 is YENEEA. CDR3 sequence: CASSLGQGGYGYTF. The CDR3, as DNA: TGTGCCAGCAGCTTAGGGCAGGGTGGATATGGCTACACCTTC.

The V call is TRBV7-2, the J call TRBJ2-7; D possibly corresponds to TRBD1 (5 bases). V lost 1 base and J 6 bases, leaving 10 bases between the germline ends. Germline CDR1 SGHTA, CDR2 FQGNSA. This CDR3 is 13 amino acids long. The CDR3 coding sequence is TGTGCCAGCAGCTTAGAGAGCAGGGCCGAGCAGTACTTC. It specifies CASSLESRAEQYF.

The chain employs TRBV6-5 and TRBJ1-2, with 9 bases matching TRBD1. Germline CDR1 reads MNHEY; CDR2 reads SVGAGI. Trimming took 6 bases from V and 4 from J; bases not matched to a gene: 0. The CDR3 is made up of 12 amino acids. The CDR3, as DNA: TGTGCCAGCAGACAGGGGGCCTATGGCTACACCTTC. This gives the protein CASRQGAYGYTF.

The gene calls are TRBV19 and TRBJ1-1; TRBD1 agrees at 7 bases. V shed 6 bases and J 7 bases; nucleotides not matched to a gene: 8. Germline V gene sequence: CDR1 LNHDA, CDR2 SQIVND (reference sequence). This CDR3 is 13 amino acids long. This chain's CDR3 is CASSAGTALEAFF. The CDR3 DNA is TGTGCCAGTAGCGCCGGGACAGCCCTTGAAGCTTTCTTT.

This rearrangement joins TRBV15 to TRBJ2-3; D is unresolved. Trimming removed 6 bases at V and 1 base at J, with 8 bases between. The CDR3 loop spans 13 amino acids. Germline assignment: CDR1 LNHNV and CDR2 YYDKDF (reference sequence). CDR3 sequence reads: CATRGSGTDTQYF. The DNA of the CDR3 is TGTGCCACCAGGGGCTCCGGCACAGATACGCAGTATTTT.

The J gene is TRBJ2-3, the V gene TRBV7-9, with D possibly being TRBD1 (6 bases). CDR3 size: 15 residues. The germline V and J ends were trimmed by 5 bases and 0 bases, with 12 bases remaining between them. Germline CDR1 SEHNR, CDR2 FQNEAQ (reference sequence). The DNA for the CDR3 is TGTGCCAGCAGCCAGTGGACAGAAAGCACAGATACGCAGTATTTT. It codes for CASSQWTESTDTQYF.

V and J are TRBV6-5 and TRBJ1-1; D uncertain. With 10 bases removed from V and 4 bases from J, the gap between germline ends came to 13 bases. There are 12 residues in the CDR3. Germline CDR1 is MNHEY and CDR2 is SVGAGI. The CDR3 DNA follows: TGTGCCACCCGACATTCGGGCACTGAAGCTTTCTTT. This codes for CATRHSGTEAFF.

The J gene is TRBJ2-7, the V gene TRBV11-1; D gene unclear. This CDR3 contains 15 residues. Trimming removed 6 bases from V and 1 base from J, with 16 bases in between. Germline V gene data show CDR1 as SGHAT and CDR2 as FQDESV (reference sequence). The CDR3 is CASSFDRTGSYEQYF. CDR3 nucleotides: TGTGCCAGCAGTTTCGACCGGACCGGATCCTACGAGCAGTACTTC.

This sequence joins TRBV21-1 and TRBJ1-1. TRBV21-1 corresponds to a pseudogene. This CDR3 has 14 residues. CDR3 region: CASSKESLNTEAFF. The CDR3 nucleotides are TGTGCCAGCAGCAAAGAAAGTCTGAACACTGAAGCTTTCTTT.

V and J are TRBV15 and TRBJ2-1, with D possibly matching TRBD2 (6 bases). Germline V gives CDR1 LNHNV, CDR2 YYDKDF (reference sequence). Deletions cut 0 bases from V and 5 bases from J, with 11 bases between. CDR3 length: 15 residues. The CDR3 DNA follows: TGTGCCACCAGCAGAGATCGGCTAGCGAACAATGAGCAGTTCTTC. Protein sequence: CATSRDRLANNEQFF.

The rearrangement uses TRBV7-2 and TRBJ2-3; weak D call: TRBD2 (5 bases). This CDR3 has 15 amino acids. V shed 3 bases and J shed 1 base, with 11 bases lying between them. CDR1 is SGHTA, CDR2 FQGNSA, per germline. The CDR3 DNA is TGTGCCAGCAGCTTCATAGCGAGAGGCACAGATACGCAGTATTTT. This sequence encodes CASSFIARGTDTQYF. The entire variable domain, with the rest obtained from reference TRBV7-2 and TRBJ2-3, is as follows: GAGVSQSPSNKVTEKGKDVELRCDPISGHTALYWYRQSLGQGLEFLIYFQGNSAPDKSGLPSDRFSAERTGGSVSTLTIQRTQQEDSAVYLCASSFIARGTDTQYFGPGTRLTVL.

The genes are TRBV2 and TRBJ2-2; D is tentatively TRBD1 or TRBD2 (6 bases each). V shed 7 bases and J shed 0 bases, with 9 bases lying between them. The CDR3 sequence is 14 residues long. Germline lookup yields CDR1 SNHLY and CDR2 FYNNEI. Here the CDR3 reads CASKGGANTGELFF. DNA of the CDR3: TGTGCCAGCAAGGGGGGCGCGAACACCGGGGAGCTGTTTTTT.

There are a few counts of this clone. The chain joins TRBV4-1 to TRBJ2-5; a weak D match, TRBD1 (6 bases). The CDR3 has 15 residues. The germline V gene encodes CDR1 MGHRA and CDR2 YSYEKL. V was trimmed by 2 bases and J by 3 bases, leaving 13 bases between them. The CDR3 protein is CASSQLGAAKETQYF. In nucleotides, the CDR3 is TGCGCCAGCAGCCAATTGGGGGCCGCCAAAGAGACCCAGTACTTC.

V and J are TRBV13 and TRBJ2-1; 8 bases line up with TRBD1. J was trimmed by 10 bases and V by 5 bases; bases with no gene match: 13. Germline CDR1 PRHDT, CDR2 FYEKMQ (reference sequence). The CDR3 spans 15 residues. In nucleotides, the CDR3 is TGTGCCAGCAGCCCGGGACAGGACAATGAGGGGGAGCAGTTCTTC. Amino acids: CASSPGQDNEGEQFF.